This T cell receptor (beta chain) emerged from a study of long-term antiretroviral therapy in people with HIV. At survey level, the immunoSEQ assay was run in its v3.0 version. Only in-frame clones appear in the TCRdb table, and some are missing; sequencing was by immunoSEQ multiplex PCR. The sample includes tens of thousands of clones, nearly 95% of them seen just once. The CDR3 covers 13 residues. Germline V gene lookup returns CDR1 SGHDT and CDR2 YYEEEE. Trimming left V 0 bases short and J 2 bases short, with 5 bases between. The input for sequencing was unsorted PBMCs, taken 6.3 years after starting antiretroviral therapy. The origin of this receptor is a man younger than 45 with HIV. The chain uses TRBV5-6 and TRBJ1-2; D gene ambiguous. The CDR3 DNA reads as TGTGCCAGCAGCTTGGCAGCAAACTATGGCTACACCTTC. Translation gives CASSLAANYGYTF.